The 24 T cell receptor beta chains in this list originate from one sample, sequenced in a study of response to subunit inactivated influenza vaccine. TCRdb re-analysed the RT-PCR reads in MiXCR, keeping a single row per CDR3 protein. Here the sample spans more than 450,000 distinct CDR3 sequences, about 10% being singletons. The same sample was also used in a study of T cells expressing NK-cell markers. Per that paper: With UMIs, 5'RACE template switching was used to make TCR beta cDNA.

The input for sequencing was PBMCs from blood, taken on the day of vaccination. Receptor source: a man aged 50-59 years who received an inactivated influenza vaccine.

This clonotype showed up many times. The rearrangement links TRBV12-3 or TRBV12-4 to TRBJ2-7; 9 nucleotides agree with TRBD2. Trimming cost V 8 bases and J 1 base; bases outside gene matches: 3. This CDR3 comprises 13 residues. CDR3 nucleotides: TGTGCCAGCGGTACTAGCGGGTCCTACGAGCAGTACTTC. Protein sequence: CASGTSGSYEQYF.

This clonotype was found a few times. The chain links TRBV12-3 or TRBV12-4 to TRBJ1-1; perhaps TRBD1 as D (5 bases). Trimming removed 6 bases from V and 3 bases from J, with 11 bases in between. The CDR3 has 13 residues. CDR3 sequence: CASSSGRDTEAFF. The CDR3 coding sequence is TGTGCCAGCAGCTCGGGACGGGACACTGAAGCTTTCTTT.

The chain links TRBV7-2 to TRBJ2-3, with D hard to call. There are 14 residues in the CDR3. The germline V and J ends were trimmed by 1 base and 3 bases, with 8 bases remaining between them. Per germline, CDR1 SGHTA and CDR2 FQGNSA. CDR3 sequence (DNA): TGTGCCAGCAGCTTAGTCATGGGGACAGATACGCAGTATTTT. It codes for CASSLVMGTDTQYF. The full variable domain, rest sourced from reference TRBV7-2 and TRBJ2-3, is GAGVSQSPSNKVTEKGKDVELRCDPISGHTALYWYRQSLGQGLEFLIYFQGNSAPDKSGLPSDRFSAERTGGSVSTLTIQRTQQEDSAVYLCASSLVMGTDTQYFGPGTRLTVL.

The rearrangement joins TRBV28 to TRBJ2-1; 7 bases line up with TRBD1. Trimming took 8 bases from V and 7 from J; bases not matched to a gene: 8. The V gene's germline CDR1 is MDHEN and CDR2 SYDVKM. The CDR3 has 13 residues. CDR3 region: CASHEGGRNEQFF. CDR3 sequence (DNA): TGTGCCAGCCACGAAGGGGGCAGAAATGAGCAGTTCTTC.

The chain recombines TRBV5-8 with TRBJ2-3; D might be TRBD2 (6 bases). This CDR3 contains 16 residues. Deletions cut 1 base from V and 3 bases from J, with 15 bases between. Per germline, CDR1 SGHTS and CDR2 YDEGEE. CDR3 DNA: TGTGCCAGCAGCTTGTGGAGGGCGCAGGTGACAGATACGCAGTATTTT. Translation: CASSLWRAQVTDTQYF.

This sequence joins TRBV11-2 and TRBJ2-1; no firm D call. The V end was cut by 2 bases, the J end by 3 bases, with 11 bases between. CDR3 length: 15 amino acids. The germline V gene has CDR1 SGHAT and CDR2 FQNNGV. CDR3 coding DNA: TGTGCCAGCAGCTTACCTGGGCTAGACTACAATGAGCAGTTCTTC. Its protein product is CASSLPGLDYNEQFF.

This clonotype was observed a few times. The chain uses TRBV9 and TRBJ2-7; D tentatively fits TRBD1 or TRBD2 (5 bases each). Germline CDR1 SGDLS, CDR2 YYNGEE. This CDR3 is built from 13 residues. Trimming took 6 bases from V and 6 from J, leaving 16 bases between them. In DNA, the CDR3 is TGTGCCAGCACCCCCGCTGGGACGACCGAGCAGTACTTC. This gives the protein CASTPAGTTEQYF.

This clonotype was counted many times. The DNA of the CDR3 is TGCAGTGCGAGGCGGGCAAGGGGGATGACAGATACGCAGTATTTT. This translates into CSARRARGMTDTQYF. The V and J genes are TRBV20-1 and TRBJ2-3, with a weak D call TRBD1 (6 bases). Germline CDR1 is DFQATT and CDR2 is SNEGSKA (reference sequence). V lost 6 bases to trimming and J lost 3 bases, with 19 bases between them. The CDR3 is 15 amino acids.

V gene TRBV28 combines with J gene TRBJ2-7; 7 positions match TRBD2. Germline CDR1 reads MDHEN; CDR2 reads SYDVKM. Trimming removed 10 bases from V and 4 bases from J; junction bases left unmatched: 10. The CDR3 is 13 amino acids. CDR3 DNA: TGTGCCACCTTTGGGAGGGGACTTTACGAGCAGTACTTC. This gives the protein CATFGRGLYEQYF.

This clonotype was picked up a small number of times. The V call is TRBV9, the J call TRBJ1-1; possibly TRBD1 for D (5 bases). V dropped 3 bases and J dropped 1 base, with 10 bases sitting between them. The CDR3 consists of 14 residues. Germline CDR1 reads SGDLS; CDR2 reads YYNGEE. The CDR3 DNA reads as TGTGCCAGCAGCGCCAGGGATAAGAACACTGAAGCTTTCTTT. It yields the protein CASSARDKNTEAFF.

This clonotype was detected ten times or more. The genes are TRBV20-1 and TRBJ1-2; D unresolved. Trimming removed 6 bases from V and 1 base from J, with 12 bases in between. CDR1 is DFQATT and CDR2 is SNEGSKA in the germline V gene (reference sequence). This CDR3 is 13 amino acids long. The CDR3 is CSAEQLFNYGYTF. The DNA for the CDR3 is TGCAGTGCAGAACAGCTTTTTAACTATGGCTACACCTTC.

This clonotype was picked up a small number of times. The rearrangement uses TRBV4-2 and TRBJ2-1; possible D gene TRBD2, 6 bases. Trimming shortened V by 0 bases and J by 13 bases, and 16 bases separated the two germline ends. The V gene's germline CDR1 is LGHNA and CDR2 YNFKEQ. This CDR3 is built from 14 residues. DNA of the CDR3: TGTGCCAGCAGCCAAGATCCTGGCGGGGACGACCAGTTCTTC. Translated, it gives CASSQDPGGDDQFF.

There are a few counts of this clonotype. The chain couples TRBV10-3 to TRBJ2-5, with no clear D. The CDR3 runs to 13 residues. V was trimmed by 2 bases and J by 5 bases, leaving 9 bases between them. Germline CDR1 and CDR2: ENHRY and SYGVKD. The CDR3 protein is CAISERVGETQYF. CDR3 nucleotides: TGTGCCATCAGTGAGAGGGTGGGGGAGACCCAGTACTTC.

The sample holds many counts of this clonotype. The chain employs TRBV3-1 and TRBJ2-5; 13 bases agree with TRBD2. V shed 8 bases and J 4 bases; nucleotides not matched to a gene: 4. Germline V lookup: CDR1 LGHDT, CDR2 YNNKEL (reference sequence). The CDR3 totals 14 residues. CDR3 amino acids: CASLRTSGGETQYF. The CDR3 coding sequence is TGTGCCAGCCTGCGGACTAGCGGGGGAGAGACCCAGTACTTC.

This clonotype has only one observation. This sequence joins TRBV10-3 and TRBJ2-3; maybe TRBD2 (6 bases). This CDR3 is built from 16 residues. CDR1 and CDR2 (germline): ENHRY, SYGVKD. V lost 3 bases to trimming and J lost 1 base, with 14 bases between them. The CDR3: CAISEGGSTGTDTQYF. The CDR3, as DNA: TGTGCCATCAGTGAAGGAGGGTCCACAGGCACAGATACGCAGTATTTT.

This chain joins TRBV6-2 or TRBV6-3 and TRBJ2-5; D perhaps matches TRBD2 (5 bases). CDR3 size: 13 residues. Trimming stripped 6 bases from V and 5 bases from J, with 13 bases between. Germline V CDR1 and CDR2: MNHEY, SVGEGT. This chain's CDR3 is CASSYGVTETQYF. The DNA of the CDR3 is TGTGCCAGCAGCTACGGGGTTACGGAGACCCAGTACTTC.

The sample holds many counts of this clonotype. The V call is TRBV13, the J call TRBJ2-3, with 9 bases aligning to TRBD1. Germline CDR1 reads PRHDT; CDR2 reads FYEKMQ (reference sequence). V dropped 0 bases and J dropped 3; count of bases not matched to a gene: 13. The CDR3 extends over 19 amino acids. The CDR3 is CASSLGTEFGTGLTDTQYF. Written as DNA, the CDR3 is TGTGCCAGCAGCTTAGGCACAGAATTCGGGACAGGGCTTACAGATACGCAGTATTTT.

The chain is built from TRBV29-1 and TRBJ2-3; D is possibly TRBD1 (5 bases). In germline, CDR1 is SQVTM, CDR2 ANQGSEA. The CDR3 is made up of 15 amino acids. V gave up 0 bases and J gave up 2 bases, with 12 bases separating them. In DNA, the CDR3 is TGCAGCGTTGAAGATCCAGGGATGACCACAGATACGCAGTATTTT. As protein: CSVEDPGMTTDTQYF.

The rearrangement joins TRBV13 to TRBJ2-3; D unresolved. The germline V and J ends were trimmed by 6 bases and 2 bases, with 18 bases remaining between them. The germline CDR1 and CDR2 sequences are PRHDT and FYEKMQ (reference sequence). The CDR3 runs to 16 residues. For the CDR3, the DNA is TGTGCCAGCAGAAGGTCCCCCGCGGCCGACACAGATACGCAGTATTTT. Its translation is CASRRSPAADTDTQYF. The entire variable domain, with the rest obtained from reference TRBV13 and TRBJ2-3, is as follows: AAGVIQSPRHLIKEKRETATLKCYPIPRHDTVYWYQQGPGQDPQFLISFYEKMQSDKGSIPDRFSAQQFSDYHSELNMSSLELGDSALYFCASRRSPAADTDTQYFGPGTRLTVL.

This chain links TRBV7-2 with TRBJ1-1; D is perhaps TRBD1 (6 bases). The germline V gene encodes CDR1 SGHTA and CDR2 FQGNSA. Trimming removed 1 base from V and 8 bases from J, with 11 bases in between. The CDR3 is made up of 13 amino acids. The CDR3 DNA follows: TGTGCCAGCAGCTTAGTTGGGGGCAAGGAAGCTTTCTTT. It yields the protein CASSLVGGKEAFF.

This clonotype was seen ten or more times. The chain carries TRBV29-1 and TRBJ2-1; TRBD2 matches at 9 bases. This CDR3 region has 15 residues. V shed 0 bases and J 5 bases; nucleotides not matched to a gene: 5. CDR1 is SQVTM, CDR2 ANQGSEA, per germline. Here the CDR3 DNA reads TGCAGCGTTGAAGATCGGCTAGCGGGACACAATGAGCAGTTCTTC. Encoded protein: CSVEDRLAGHNEQFF.

The V call is TRBV27, the J call TRBJ1-1; 8 nucleotides agree with TRBD1. Looked up from germline, CDR1 is MNHEY and CDR2 is SMNVEV (reference sequence). The CDR3 covers 16 residues. Losses at the gene ends were 5 bases for V and 9 bases for J; bases not matched to a gene: 17. The CDR3 coding sequence is TGTGCCAGCAGTAGGGTTTTGCCCGGACAGGGTGTTAAAGCTTTCTTT. This codes for CASSRVLPGQGVKAFF.

The rearrangement joins TRBV7-2 to TRBJ2-1; 7 bases line up with TRBD2. This CDR3 spans 15 amino acids. The V gene's germline CDR1 is SGHTA and CDR2 FQGNSA. After removal of 1 base from V and 9 bases from J, the junction contained 9 bases not matched to a gene. The CDR3 region has the DNA TGTGCCAGCAGCTTAGTCGGGGGGTCAATGGGTGAGCAGTTCTTC. Encoded protein: CASSLVGGSMGEQFF. Supplemented by reference TRBV7-2 and TRBJ2-1, the full variable domain reads GAGVSQSPSNKVTEKGKDVELRCDPISGHTALYWYRQSLGQGLEFLIYFQGNSAPDKSGLPSDRFSAERTGGSVSTLTIQRTQQEDSAVYLCASSLVGGSMGEQFFGPGTRLTVL.

This clonotype has more than one count but fewer than ten. The chain has TRBV27 and TRBJ2-5, with unresolved D. The CDR3 is 14 residues long. The germline V gene encodes CDR1 MNHEY and CDR2 SMNVEV (reference sequence). Trimming removed 6 bases from V and 4 bases from J, with 15 bases in between. In nucleotides, the CDR3 is TGTGCCAGCAGGGGATTAGGCGTCGGAGAGACCCAGTACTTC. Encoded protein: CASRGLGVGETQYF.